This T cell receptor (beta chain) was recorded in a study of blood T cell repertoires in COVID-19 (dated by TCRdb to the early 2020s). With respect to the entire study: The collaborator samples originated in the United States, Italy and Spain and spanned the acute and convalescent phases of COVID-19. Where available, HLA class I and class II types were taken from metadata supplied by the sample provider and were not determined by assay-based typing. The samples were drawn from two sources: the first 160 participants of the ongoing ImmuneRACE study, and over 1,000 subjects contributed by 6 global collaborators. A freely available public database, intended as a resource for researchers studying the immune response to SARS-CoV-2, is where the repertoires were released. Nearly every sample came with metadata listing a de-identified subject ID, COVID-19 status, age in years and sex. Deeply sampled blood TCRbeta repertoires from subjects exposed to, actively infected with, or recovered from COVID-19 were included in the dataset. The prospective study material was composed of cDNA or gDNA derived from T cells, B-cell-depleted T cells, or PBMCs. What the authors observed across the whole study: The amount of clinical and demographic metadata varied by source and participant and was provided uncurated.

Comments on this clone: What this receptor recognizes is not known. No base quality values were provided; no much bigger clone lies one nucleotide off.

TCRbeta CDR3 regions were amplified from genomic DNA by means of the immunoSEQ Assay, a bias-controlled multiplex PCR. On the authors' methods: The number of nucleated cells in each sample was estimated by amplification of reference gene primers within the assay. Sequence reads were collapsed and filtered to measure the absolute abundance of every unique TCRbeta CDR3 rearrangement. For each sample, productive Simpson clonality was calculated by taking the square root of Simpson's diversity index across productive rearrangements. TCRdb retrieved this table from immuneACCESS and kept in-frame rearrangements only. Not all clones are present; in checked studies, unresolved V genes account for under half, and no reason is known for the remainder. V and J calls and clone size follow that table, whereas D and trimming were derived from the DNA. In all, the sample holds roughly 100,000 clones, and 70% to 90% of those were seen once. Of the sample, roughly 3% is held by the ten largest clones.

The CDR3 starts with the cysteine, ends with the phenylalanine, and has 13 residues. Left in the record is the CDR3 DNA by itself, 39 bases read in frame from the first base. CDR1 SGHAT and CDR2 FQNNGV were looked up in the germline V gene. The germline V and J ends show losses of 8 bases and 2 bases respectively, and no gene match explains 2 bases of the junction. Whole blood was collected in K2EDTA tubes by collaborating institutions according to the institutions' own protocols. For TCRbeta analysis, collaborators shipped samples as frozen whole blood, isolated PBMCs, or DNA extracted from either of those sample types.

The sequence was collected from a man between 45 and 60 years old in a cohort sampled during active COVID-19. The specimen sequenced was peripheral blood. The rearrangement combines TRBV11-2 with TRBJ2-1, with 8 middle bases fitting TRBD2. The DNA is TGTGCCAGCGGGCGGGGGGCCTACAATGAGCAGTTCTTC. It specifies CASGRGAYNEQFF.